This T cell receptor beta chain was obtained from a study of spatial heterogeneity in lung cancer. The V gene lost 3 bases and the J gene lost 5 bases, with 8 bases spanning the gap. Germline CDR1 is ENHRY and CDR2 is SYGVKD. The CDR3 is 12 amino acids. Study findings and constraints: The study found that expanded intratumoral alpha and beta TCR counts tracked tumor mutation counts.

Time point specified: sample taken at primary tumor resection. This clonotype was observed at least ten times. Its antigen is unidentified. TCRdb reanalysed the 5' RACE reads using MiXCR and keeps one entry per CDR3 protein. Of fewer than 15,000 distinct CDR3 sequences in the sample, over 5.5% were seen once. V gene TRBV10-3 combines with J gene TRBJ2-7; D is ambiguous. This sequence originates from a female donor with early-stage non-small cell lung cancer. The sample here was lung tumor tissue, taken at surgery. The CDR3 reads CAISDKGDEQYF. DNA of the CDR3: TGTGCCATCAGTGATAAAGGTGACGAGCAGTACTTC.